These 18 T cell receptor beta chains share one sample of origin, sequenced in a study of CD8 T cells in Susac syndrome. A quantity of about 0.5 to 1 ug RNA underwent reverse transcription using random hexamers. TCRdb re-called the immunoSEQ multiplex PCR reads with MiXCR, one entry per CDR3 protein. The table includes around 160,000 distinct CDR3 sequences, 93% detected once. The sequenced sample was CD4+ T cells from PBMCs. The source of these receptors is a human donor in good health.

This chain uses TRBV7-9 with TRBJ2-7, with D uncertain. The CDR3 covers 12 residues. The V end lost 5 bases, the J end lost 1 base, and 6 bases lay between the germline ends. The germline CDR1 and CDR2 sequences are SEHNR and FQNEAQ (reference sequence). The CDR3 DNA sequence: TGTGCCAGCAGCATTTCGTCCTACGAGCAGTACTTC. Translating it yields CASSISSYEQYF.

As DNA, the CDR3 is TGTGCCAGCAGCTTGGGTACCACAGATACGCAGTATTTT. This translates into CASSLGTTDTQYF. The V gene is TRBV5-4, the J gene TRBJ2-3; D unresolved. With 0 bases removed from V and 2 bases from J, the gap between germline ends came to 4 bases. The length of the CDR3 is 13 residues. CDR1 is SGHNT and CDR2 is YYREEE in the germline V gene (reference sequence).

Worth noting for this clonotype: One end of the junction fails to match germline, which may point to a read error. The rearrangement joins TRBV2 to TRBJ1-1; D not resolved. CDR1 and CDR2 from the germline V gene are SNHLY and FYNNEI. This CDR3 region has 10 residues. The CDR3 loop is CASRGFVEVF. The CDR3 DNA follows: TGTGCCAGCAGGGGGTTTGTGGAAGTGTTT.

This clonotype has a single count. The rearrangement joins TRBV19 to TRBJ1-5, with 8 bases lining up with TRBD1. The CDR3 runs to 17 residues. V lost 8 bases, J lost 0 bases, and 12 bases stayed unmatched. Per the germline V gene, CDR1 is LNHDA and CDR2 is SQIVND (reference sequence). This chain's CDR3 is CASGPPRQGASNQPQHF. The CDR3 region has the DNA TGTGCCAGTGGACCCCCTAGGCAGGGGGCTAGCAATCAGCCCCAGCATTTT.

The chain uses TRBV6-1 and TRBJ1-2; D unclear. CDR1 and CDR2 (germline): MNHNS, SASEGT. Trimming pared 5 bases from V and 7 bases from J, leaving 11 bases between. The CDR3 extends over 12 amino acids. CDR3 sequence: CASSSREAGYTF. The CDR3 DNA is TGTGCCAGCAGTTCACGGGAAGCTGGCTACACCTTC.

This clonotype showed up just once. V usage is TRBV24-1 and J usage is TRBJ2-3; 9 bases are a match to TRBD1. Germline V lookup: CDR1 KGHDR, CDR2 SFDVKD. V shed 4 bases and J 6 bases; nucleotides not matched to a gene: 10. CDR3 length equals 16 residues. The CDR3 loop is CATSDPGQGTADTQYF. CDR3 coding DNA: TGTGCCACCAGTGACCCGGGACAGGGAACCGCGGATACGCAGTATTTT.

CDR3 amino acids: CASSLSWGNNEQFF. In DNA, the CDR3 is TGTGCCAGCAGTTTGAGTTGGGGCAACAATGAGCAGTTCTTC. The chain uses TRBV12-3 or TRBV12-4 and TRBJ2-1, with a tentative D call TRBD1 (5 bases). This CDR3 comprises 14 residues. The germline V and J ends were trimmed by 3 bases and 5 bases, with 11 bases remaining between them.

This clonotype is a singleton in its sample. The rearrangement links TRBV14 to TRBJ2-6; D is unresolved. V lost 6 bases to trimming and J lost 0 bases, with 3 bases between them. In germline, CDR1 is SGHDN, CDR2 FVKESK. This CDR3 is 13 amino acids long. DNA of the CDR3: TGTGCCAGCAGGAACTCTGGGGCCAACGTCCTGACTTTC. Protein product: CASRNSGANVLTF.

The chain employs TRBV2 and TRBJ2-7, with D perhaps TRBD2 (6 bases). This CDR3 is built from 14 residues. V was clipped by 5 bases and J by 3 bases, with 14 bases between them. Germline assignment: CDR1 SNHLY and CDR2 FYNNEI. CDR3 protein: CASSLRGAVYEQYF. The DNA of the CDR3 is TGTGCCAGCAGTCTTCGCGGGGCCGTCTACGAGCAGTACTTC.

V gene TRBV7-2 combines with J gene TRBJ2-3; D unresolved. Germline lookup yields CDR1 SGHTA and CDR2 FQGNSA. The CDR3 extends over 14 amino acids. V was cut by 5 bases and J by 1 base, with 10 bases left in between. This CDR3 is CASSHTWGTDTQYF. For the CDR3, the DNA is TGTGCCAGCAGCCACACTTGGGGCACAGATACGCAGTATTTT.

As DNA, the CDR3 is TGTGCCAGCCGGCTTCAGGGGGTGAACACCGGGGAGCTGTTTTTT. Protein: CASRLQGVNTGELFF. The rearrangement joins TRBV7-8 to TRBJ2-2; 7 bases match TRBD1. This CDR3 has 15 amino acids. Germline-derived CDR1 and CDR2 are SGHVS and FQNEAQ. V was pared by 8 bases and J by 1 base, with 7 bases of the junction left unmatched.

The V call is TRBV12-3 or TRBV12-4, the J call TRBJ2-1, with 10 bases aligning to TRBD2. The CDR3 totals 13 residues. Germline trimming cut 6 bases from V and 10 bases from J; bases unmatched to any gene: 6. The CDR3, as DNA: TGTGCCAGCAGGGCTAGCGGGGGATTCGAGCAGTTCTTC. Protein product: CASRASGGFEQFF.

This clonotype was seen more than once but under ten times. The chain has TRBV5-1 and TRBJ2-7; TRBD1 matches 9 bases. This CDR3 comprises 16 residues. Germline loops: CDR1 SGHRS, CDR2 YFSETQ. Trimming at V came to 2 bases and at J to 7 bases, leaving 13 bases not matched to a gene. CDR3 sequence: CASSLSPGTGYWEQYF. In nucleotides, the CDR3 is TGCGCCAGCAGCTTATCCCCCGGGACAGGGTATTGGGAGCAGTACTTC.

There are a few counts of this clonotype. The chain recombines TRBV27 with TRBJ2-7; possibly TRBD1 or TRBD2 for D (5 bases each). CDR1 MNHEY and CDR2 SMNVEV come from the germline V gene (reference sequence). The CDR3 spans 13 residues. V shed 8 bases and J shed 2 bases, with 13 bases lying between them. The CDR3 DNA follows: TGTGCCAGCCGCCGGGACGGTGCCTACGAGCAGTACTTC. Its protein product is CASRRDGAYEQYF.

The chain employs TRBV19 and TRBJ2-5, with 9 bases that match TRBD1. The germline V gene has CDR1 LNHDA and CDR2 SQIVND (reference sequence). The length of the CDR3 is 17 residues. With 5 bases clipped from V and 4 bases from J, the junction kept 14 bases outside the gene matches. The CDR3 region is CASSLNPIGQGLETQYF. CDR3 nucleotides: TGTGCCAGTAGTCTCAACCCTATAGGACAGGGGTTAGAGACCCAGTACTTC.

The CDR3 coding sequence is TGCAGCGTTAAGAGACAGGAAAACACTGAAGCTTTCTTT. It translates to CSVKRQENTEAFF. The chain carries TRBV29-1 and TRBJ1-1, with D possibly TRBD1 on 6 matching bases. The CDR3 covers 13 residues. Trimming cost V 5 bases and J 2 bases, with 12 bases left between them. Per the germline V gene, CDR1 is SQVTM and CDR2 is ANQGSEA.

The chain joins TRBV7-8 to TRBJ2-3; 12 nucleotides line up with TRBD2. This CDR3 spans 16 amino acids. The trim removed 3 bases at V and 1 base at J, leaving 2 bases unmatched. Germline CDR1 reads SGHVS; CDR2 reads FQNEAQ. CDR3 protein: CASSFLAGGRTDTQYF. DNA for the CDR3: TGTGCCAGCAGCTTCCTAGCGGGGGGGCGCACAGATACGCAGTATTTT.

The gene calls are TRBV20-1 and TRBJ2-3; D assignment may be TRBD1 or TRBD2 (5 bases each). With 1 base removed from V and 2 bases from J, the gap between germline ends came to 19 bases. The CDR3 totals 17 residues. From germline, CDR1 is DFQATT and CDR2 SNEGSKA (reference sequence). The CDR3 DNA reads TGCAGTGCTAGAGTTATCGAGCCAGGGACGTTCACAGATACGCAGTATTTT. Its protein is CSARVIEPGTFTDTQYF.